Given below is one T cell receptor beta chain in context. Germline V gene lookup returns CDR1 SGDLS and CDR2 YYNGEE. Germline trimming cut 0 bases from V and 4 bases from J; bases unmatched to any gene: 3. The CDR3 covers 14 residues. The data were obtained in a study of blood T cell repertoires in COVID-19. As for the study in general: Both acute and convalescent COVID-19 samples were obtained from the United States, Italy and Spain. In each case, the material was cDNA or gDNA derived from T cells, B-cell-depleted T cells, or PBMCs.

In the authors' methods: Reference gene primer amplification in the assay estimated nucleated cell counts. Sequenced by immunoSEQ multiplex PCR; TCRdb stores in-frame clones only, minus some. That table furnishes V, J and clone size, whereas the DNA furnished D and trimming. The sample carries 45,000 to 60,000 clones, around 78% recorded once. This chain connects TRBV9 to TRBJ1-2; TRBD1 agrees at 7 bases. The sequence was collected from a human donor with active or convalescent COVID-19. The donor label of this sample is uncertain. The sequenced material came from peripheral blood. In DNA, the CDR3 is TGTGCCAGCAGCGTAGGAGGGGGCAGCTATGGCTACACCTTC. The encoded protein is CASSVGGGSYGYTF. The full variable domain, its missing parts supplied by reference TRBV9 and TRBJ1-2, is DSGVTQTPKHLITATGQRVTLRCSPRSGDLSVYWYQQSLDQGLQFLIQYYNGEERAKGNILERFSAQQFPDLHSELNLSSLELGDSALYFCASSVGGGSYGYTFGSGTRLTVV.